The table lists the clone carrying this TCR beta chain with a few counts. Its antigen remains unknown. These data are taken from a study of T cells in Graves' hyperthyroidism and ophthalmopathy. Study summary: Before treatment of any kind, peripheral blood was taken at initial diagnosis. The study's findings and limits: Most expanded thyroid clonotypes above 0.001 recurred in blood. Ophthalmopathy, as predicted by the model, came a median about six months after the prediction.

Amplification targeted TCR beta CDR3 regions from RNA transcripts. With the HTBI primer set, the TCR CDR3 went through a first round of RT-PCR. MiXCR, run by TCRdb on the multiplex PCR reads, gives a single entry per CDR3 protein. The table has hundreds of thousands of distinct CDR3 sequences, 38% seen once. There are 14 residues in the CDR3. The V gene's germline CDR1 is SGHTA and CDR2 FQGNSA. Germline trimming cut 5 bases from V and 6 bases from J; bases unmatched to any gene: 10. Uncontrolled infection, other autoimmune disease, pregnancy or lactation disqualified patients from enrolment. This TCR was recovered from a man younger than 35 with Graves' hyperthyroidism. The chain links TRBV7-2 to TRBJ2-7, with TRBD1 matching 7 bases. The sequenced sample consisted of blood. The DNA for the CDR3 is TGTGCCAGCAGCCGACAGGGTCTAAACGTCGAGCAGTACTTC. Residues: CASSRQGLNVEQYF.